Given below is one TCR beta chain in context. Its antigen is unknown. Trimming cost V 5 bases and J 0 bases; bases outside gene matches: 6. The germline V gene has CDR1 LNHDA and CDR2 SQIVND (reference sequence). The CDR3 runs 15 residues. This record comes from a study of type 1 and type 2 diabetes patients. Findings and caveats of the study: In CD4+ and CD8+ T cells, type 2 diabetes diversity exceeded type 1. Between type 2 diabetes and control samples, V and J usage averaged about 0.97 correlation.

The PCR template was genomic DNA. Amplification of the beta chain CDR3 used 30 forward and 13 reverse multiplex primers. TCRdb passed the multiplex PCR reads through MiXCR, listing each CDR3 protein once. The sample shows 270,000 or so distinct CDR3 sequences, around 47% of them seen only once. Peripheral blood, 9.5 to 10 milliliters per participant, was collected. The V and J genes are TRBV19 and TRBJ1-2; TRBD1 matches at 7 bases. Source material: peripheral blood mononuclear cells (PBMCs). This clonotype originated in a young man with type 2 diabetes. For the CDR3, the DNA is TGTGCCAGTAGTGCAGGACAGGTTGCTAACTATGGCTACACCTTC. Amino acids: CASSAGQVANYGYTF.